This T cell receptor beta chain was observed in a study of radiotherapy plus CTLA-4 blockade in lung cancer. Study background: Of the patients, roughly 17% showed objective responses and about 30% attained disease control.

The CDR3 is 13 amino acids. Germline loops: CDR1 SGDLS, CDR2 YYNGEE. V lost 6 bases and J 4 bases, leaving 12 bases between the germline ends. Clones were sequenced by immunoSEQ multiplex PCR, and TCRdb holds only the in-frame ones, with some missing. The sample has 100,000 or so clones, roughly four fifths seen once. A remark on this clone: Its antigen remains unidentified.

Overall study results and limits: Early clone dynamics of blood T cells, plus interferon-beta, reportedly predicted response best. In blood, tumor-derived TCR clones expanded after radiotherapy plus ipilimumab.

Ipilimumab CTLA-4 blockade and focal radiation were given to patients with chemo-refractory metastatic non-small-cell lung cancer. This TCR derives from a human donor with non-small cell lung cancer that progressed on radiotherapy plus ipilimumab. The chain carries TRBV9 and TRBJ2-3, with a weak D call TRBD2 (6 bases). The sample in question was peripheral blood, obtained from a patient treated with radiotherapy plus ipilimumab. The CDR3 nucleotides are TGTGCCAGCAAACGGGAGACGGCAGATACGCAGTATTTT. It encodes CASKRETADTQYF.